This entry concerns a single TCR beta chain. The sample comes from a study of cytomegalovirus exposure and HLA in healthy donors. This table comes from immunoSEQ multiplex PCR, and its TCRdb copy is limited to in-frame clones, with some not included. This sample carries 100,000 to 150,000 clones, 89% of them seen once, and the ten largest clones take approximately 1.1%. V was pared by 4 bases and J by 8 bases, with 10 bases of the junction left unmatched. Germline V gene lookup returns CDR1 MGHRA and CDR2 YSYEKL. The CDR3 consists of 16 residues. What was sequenced was PBMCs. The rearrangement uses TRBV4-1 and TRBJ2-1; 11 bases are a match to TRBD2. The TCR sequence derives from a woman younger than 30 in good health and CMV-seronegative. The CDR3 sequence: CASSPLLAGGTHEQFF. The CDR3 DNA follows: TGCGCCAGCAGCCCCCTTTTAGCGGGAGGGACCCATGAGCAGTTCTTC.